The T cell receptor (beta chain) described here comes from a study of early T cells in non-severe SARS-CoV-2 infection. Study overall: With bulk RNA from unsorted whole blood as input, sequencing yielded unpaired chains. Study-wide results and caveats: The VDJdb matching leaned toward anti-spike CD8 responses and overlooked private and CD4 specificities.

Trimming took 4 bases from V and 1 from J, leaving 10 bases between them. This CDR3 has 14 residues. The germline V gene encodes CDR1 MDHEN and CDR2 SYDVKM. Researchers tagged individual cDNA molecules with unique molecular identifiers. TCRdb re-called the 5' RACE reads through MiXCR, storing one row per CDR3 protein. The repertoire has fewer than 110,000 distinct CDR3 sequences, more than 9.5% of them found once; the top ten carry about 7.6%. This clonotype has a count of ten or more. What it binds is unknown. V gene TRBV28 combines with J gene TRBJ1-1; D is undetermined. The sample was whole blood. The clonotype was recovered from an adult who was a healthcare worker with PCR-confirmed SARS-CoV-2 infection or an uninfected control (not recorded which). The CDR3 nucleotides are TGTGCCAGCAGTTCCCCCCGGAAGAACACTGAAGCTTTCTTT. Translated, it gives CASSSPRKNTEAFF.